This passage covers 24 T cell receptor beta chains from one sample sequenced in a study of STAT5B mutations in CD4+ large granular lymphocyte leukemia. TCRdb keeps only in-frame clones here, not all; method: immunoSEQ multiplex PCR. The profile covers 30,000 to 40,000 clones, with approximately 88% appearing a single time and 0.97% taken by the ten largest. The sample consisted of CD4+ T cells from blood buffy coats. These receptors were collected from a human donor in good health.

This clone has just a few counts. The V and J genes are TRBV6-5 and TRBJ1-6; 9 nucleotides agree with TRBD1. This CDR3 spans 15 amino acids. The germline CDR1 and CDR2 sequences are MNHEY and SVGAGI. Unmatched junction bases numbered 3, after V lost 0 bases and J lost 9 bases. This CDR3 reads CASSYSGQGSSPLHF. For the CDR3, the DNA is TGTGCCAGCAGTTACTCTGGACAGGGGTCTTCACCCCTCCACTTT.

The V and J genes are TRBV28 and TRBJ2-7; 10 nucleotides line up with TRBD2. After removal of 8 bases from V and 2 bases from J, the junction contained 3 bases not matched to a gene. Germline assignment: CDR1 MDHEN and CDR2 SYDVKM. The CDR3 is made up of 13 amino acids. CDR3 protein: CASGLAVAYEQYF. The CDR3 DNA follows: TGTGCCAGCGGACTAGCGGTGGCCTACGAGCAGTACTTC.

CDR3 sequence reads: CASCLEVTGELFF. DNA for the CDR3: TGTGCCAGCTGCCTGGAGGTCACCGGGGAGCTGTTTTTT. The genes are TRBV11-3 and TRBJ2-2; perhaps TRBD2 as D (5 bases). This CDR3 has 13 amino acids. The V end was cut by 8 bases, the J end by 4 bases, with 11 bases between. Germline assignment: CDR1 SGHNT and CDR2 YENEEA.

The chain has TRBV7-2 and TRBJ2-7; TRBD1 aligns across 7 bases. Trimming took 2 bases from V and 0 from J; bases not matched to a gene: 4. CDR1 is SGHTA, CDR2 FQGNSA, per germline. The CDR3 loop spans 15 amino acids. CDR3 sequence (DNA): TGTGCCAGCAGCTTACGAACAGGGGTCTCCTACGAGCAGTACTTC. Amino acids: CASSLRTGVSYEQYF.

The rearrangement joins TRBV11-2 to TRBJ2-6, with 7 bases identical to TRBD1. This CDR3 comprises 16 residues. From germline, CDR1 is SGHAT and CDR2 FQNNGV. Germline trimming cut 5 bases from V and 0 bases from J; bases unmatched to any gene: 4. The CDR3 nucleotides read TGTGCCAGCAGCGCTTACAGGGGCTCTGGGGCCAACGTCCTGACTTTC. Translating gives CASSAYRGSGANVLTF. Variable domain in full (rest from reference TRBV11-2 and TRBJ2-6): EAGVAQSPRYKIIEKRQSVAFWCNPISGHATLYWYQQILGQGPKLLIQFQNNGVVDDSQLPKDRFSAERLKGVDSTLKIQPAKLEDSAVYLCASSAYRGSGANVLTFGAGSRLTVL.

The gene calls are TRBV5-6 and TRBJ1-2; 10 nucleotides align to TRBD1. CDR1 SGHDT and CDR2 YYEEEE come from the germline V gene. The CDR3 totals 15 residues. Trimming took 3 bases from V and 4 from J; bases not matched to a gene: 6. CDR3 in amino acids: CASSSWTGGSYGYTF. The CDR3 DNA sequence: TGTGCCAGCAGCTCCTGGACAGGGGGGTCCTATGGCTACACCTTC.

In regard to this clone: One junction end disagrees with the germline gene, perhaps due to a read error. The rearrangement uses TRBV7-7 and TRBJ2-7; tentative D call: TRBD2 (5 bases). Germline CDR1 and CDR2: SSHAT and FNYEAQ (reference sequence). This CDR3 contains 13 residues. The CDR3 loop reads CASSFTGLDEQYF. The CDR3, as DNA: TGTGCTAGCAGCTTCACGGGGTTGGACGAGCAGTACTTC.

The CDR3 region has the DNA TGTGCCAGCAGGCCCTCGGGACCGCCGCCCGCCATATATTTT. Its translation: CASRPSGPPPAIYF. The chain recombines TRBV6-5 with TRBJ1-3; possible D gene TRBD1, 5 bases. Deletions cut 6 bases from V and 11 bases from J, with 20 bases between. CDR3 size: 14 residues. Germline values: CDR1 MNHEY, CDR2 SVGAGI.

V is TRBV29-1 and J is TRBJ2-7; D ambiguous. The CDR3 totals 11 residues. The germline V gene encodes CDR1 SQVTM and CDR2 ANQGSEA. Trimming removed 2 bases from V and 6 bases from J, with 8 bases in between. CDR3 bases: TGCAGCGTTGAAAACCGCGGCGAGCAGTACTTC. Translated: CSVENRGEQYF.

J is TRBJ1-2 and V is TRBV21-1; the table's D call, TRBD1, was not checked against the DNA. TRBV21-1 is a recognized pseudogene. CDR3 size: 13 residues. CDR3 sequence (DNA): TGTGCCAGCAGCGAGACAGGGAGCTATGGCTACACCTTC. This gives the protein CASSETGSYGYTF.

This clone was seen just once. V and J are TRBV10-1 and TRBJ2-2; D remains ambiguous. Trimming removed 5 bases from V and 6 bases from J, with 10 bases in between. The CDR3 is made up of 13 amino acids. Germline loops: CDR1 WNHNN, CDR2 SYGVQD (reference sequence). Here the CDR3 DNA reads TGCGCCAGCAGTCCCGACATCCCCGGGGAGCTGTTTTTT. It codes for CASSPDIPGELFF.

V is TRBV27 and J is TRBJ2-2; no clear D gene. Germline loops: CDR1 MNHEY, CDR2 SMNVEV (reference sequence). V was pared by 5 bases and J by 4 bases, with 11 bases between. The CDR3 covers 14 residues. Here the CDR3 reads CASSHRSGTGELFF. Here the CDR3 DNA reads TGTGCCAGCAGTCATAGGAGTGGCACCGGGGAGCTGTTTTTT.

This chain joins TRBV5-1 and TRBJ2-3, with no clear D. The CDR3 is 14 amino acids. Germline assignment: CDR1 SGHRS and CDR2 YFSETQ. Trimming stripped 0 bases from V and 5 bases from J, with 10 bases between. CDR3 nucleotides: TGCGCCAGCAGCTTGGGGTCCGAGGAAGATACGCAGTATTTT. Amino acid sequence: CASSLGSEEDTQYF.

The V and J genes are TRBV19 and TRBJ2-7, with a tentative D call TRBD2 (6 bases). The CDR3 spans 12 residues. Per the germline V gene, CDR1 is LNHDA and CDR2 is SQIVND (reference sequence). The V end was cut by 5 bases, the J end by 2 bases, with 7 bases between. CDR3 amino acids: CASSPGAYEQYF. In DNA, the CDR3 is TGTGCCAGTAGTCCGGGAGCCTACGAGCAGTACTTC. Based on the CDR3 plus reference TRBV19 and TRBJ2-7, the full variable domain is DGGITQSPKYLFRKEGQNVTLSCEQNLNHDAMYWYRQDPGQGLRLIYYSQIVNDFQKGDIAEGYSVSREKKESFPLTVTSAQKNPTAFYLCASSPGAYEQYFGPGTRLTVT.

The sample holds a few counts of this clone. The chain is built from TRBV5-1 and TRBJ1-1, with D possibly TRBD1 on 5 matching bases. CDR3 size: 14 residues. The V end was cut by 1 base, the J end by 4 bases, with 11 bases between. Germline CDR1 and CDR2: SGHRS and YFSETQ. CDR3 coding DNA: TGCGCCAGCAGCTTGTCTACCGGGACCACTGAAGCTTTCTTT. Translation gives CASSLSTGTTEAFF.

This clone was detected only once. V and J are TRBV5-1 and TRBJ1-1; perhaps TRBD1 as D (5 bases). The CDR3 runs to 17 residues. V lost 3 bases, J lost 1 base, and 19 bases lay in between. Per the germline V gene, CDR1 is SGHRS and CDR2 is YFSETQ. CDR3: CASSWWGGGSSNTEAFF. Written as DNA, the CDR3 is TGCGCCAGCAGCTGGTGGGGCGGGGGATCATCGAACACTGAAGCTTTCTTT. The full variable domain, rest sourced from reference TRBV5-1 and TRBJ1-1, is KAGVTQTPRYLIKTRGQQVTLSCSPISGHRSVSWYQQTPGQGLQFLFEYFSETQRNKGNFPGRFSGRQFSNSRSEMNVSTLELGDSALYLCASSWWGGGSSNTEAFFGQGTRLTVV.

The chain carries TRBV6-5 and TRBJ1-2, with a possible D match to TRBD1 (6 bases). V lost 6 bases to trimming and J lost 4 bases, with 15 bases between them. Germline-derived CDR1 and CDR2 are MNHEY and SVGAGI. This CDR3 contains 14 residues. For the CDR3, the DNA is TGTGCCAGCAGCTCCCCACAGGGATCCTATGGCTACACCTTC. Translated: CASSSPQGSYGYTF.

The chain employs TRBV10-2 and TRBJ2-7; 8 bases match TRBD2. Trimming cost V 5 bases and J 6 bases; bases outside gene matches: 9. Germline V gene data show CDR1 as WSHSY and CDR2 as SAAADI. CDR3 length: 14 residues. Here the CDR3 DNA reads TGCGCCAGCAGTTCACCGGGACTAGTGAGCGAGCAGTACTTC. Translating gives CASSSPGLVSEQYF.

This chain links TRBV5-1 with TRBJ2-5, with 8 bases fitting TRBD1. The junction had 3 bases not matched to a gene; V was cut back by 1 base and J by 4 bases. The CDR3 consists of 14 residues. CDR1 and CDR2 (germline): SGHRS, YFSETQ. CDR3 DNA sequence: TGCGCCAGCAGCTTGTGGACAGGGCCAGAGACCCAGTACTTC. Protein product: CASSLWTGPETQYF. Full variable domain (outside the CDR3, taken from reference TRBV5-1 and TRBJ2-5): KAGVTQTPRYLIKTRGQQVTLSCSPISGHRSVSWYQQTPGQGLQFLFEYFSETQRNKGNFPGRFSGRQFSNSRSEMNVSTLELGDSALYLCASSLWTGPETQYFGPGTRLLVL.

This clone was counted a few times. V is TRBV10-1 and J is TRBJ2-7; D unresolved. This CDR3 spans 14 amino acids. V was pared by 3 bases and J by 0 bases, with 9 bases between. Germline CDR1 reads WNHNN; CDR2 reads SYGVQD (reference sequence). In DNA form, the CDR3 reads TGCGCCAGCAGTGATCACCGGTCCTCCTACGAGCAGTACTTC. As protein: CASSDHRSSYEQYF.

The chain uses TRBV10-2 and TRBJ1-1; D gene uncertain. V was shortened by 7 bases and J by 4 bases, with 16 bases between the two germline ends. Germline V lookup: CDR1 WSHSY, CDR2 SAAADI. The CDR3 extends over 14 amino acids. The CDR3, as DNA: TGCGCCAGCACCTTCGAACGGGGTTCCACTGAAGCTTTCTTT. Residues: CASTFERGSTEAFF.

This chain connects TRBV6-6 to TRBJ2-5; D is perhaps TRBD1 (5 bases). The germline CDR1 and CDR2 sequences are MNHNY and SVGAGI (reference sequence). V was cut by 2 bases and J by 1 base, with 8 bases left in between. The CDR3 spans 14 residues. The DNA for the CDR3 is TGTGCCAGCAGTTACAGTAGGGGCCAAGAGACCCAGTACTTC. Protein: CASSYSRGQETQYF.

The V gene is TRBV11-2, the J gene TRBJ1-1; no clear D gene. CDR3 length equals 17 residues. Trimming cost V 1 base and J 4 bases, with 19 bases left between them. CDR1 is SGHAT, CDR2 FQNNGV, per germline. Here the CDR3 DNA reads TGTGCCAGCAGCTTAGGACTTGGGCCCCCCCGGGGCACTGAAGCTTTCTTT. Translating it yields CASSLGLGPPRGTEAFF.

The genes are TRBV21-1 and TRBJ1-5. TRBV21-1 is a pseudogene locus. The CDR3 spans 14 residues. In DNA form, the CDR3 reads TGTGCCAGCAGCAAAGAGGACAGCAATCAGCCCCAGCATTTT. Translating it yields CASSKEDSNQPQHF.